The 31 T cell receptor beta chains below were found in one sample sequenced in a study of T cell responses to AZD1222 COVID-19 vaccine. Profiled with immunoSEQ multiplex PCR; TCRdb holds only in-frame clones, not every one. The sample shows 80,000 to 95,000 clones, around 92% of them seen only once. The sample here was peripheral blood, taken on day 0 of MenACWY control vaccination. Every receptor here comes from an adult in good health.

V gene TRBV20-1 combines with J gene TRBJ2-2; D remains ambiguous. The ends were cut back, 6 bases at V and 6 bases at J, with 8 bases in the middle. The CDR3 is made up of 11 amino acids. In germline, CDR1 is DFQATT, CDR2 SNEGSKA (reference sequence). As DNA, the CDR3 is TGCAGTGCGCCGATTCCCGGGGAGCTGTTTTTT. This gives the protein CSAPIPGELFF.

The gene calls are TRBV18 and TRBJ1-2, with 7 positions matching TRBD1. The germline gives CDR1 KGHSH, CDR2 LQKENI. The CDR3 is 13 residues long. With 6 bases clipped from V and 3 bases from J, the junction kept 4 bases outside the gene matches. This chain's CDR3 is CASSPGTDYGYTF. CDR3 nucleotides: TGTGCCAGCTCGCCCGGGACAGACTATGGCTACACCTTC.

The V gene is TRBV19, the J gene TRBJ1-4; TRBD1 is a possible D gene (5 bases). V lost 3 bases and J 3 bases, leaving 8 bases between the germline ends. This CDR3 is built from 14 residues. CDR1 and CDR2 (germline): LNHDA, SQIVND (reference sequence). CDR3 coding DNA: TGTGCCAGTAGTATCTCAGGGTCTAATGAAAAACTGTTTTTT. This sequence encodes CASSISGSNEKLFF.

This clone was seen a single time. This chain links TRBV27 with TRBJ1-2, with 7 nucleotides matching TRBD1. V gave up 5 bases and J gave up 4 bases; unmatched junction bases: 7. The CDR3 spans 14 residues. Germline lookup yields CDR1 MNHEY and CDR2 SMNVEV (reference sequence). CDR3 nucleotide sequence: TGTGCCAGCAGTGGACAGGATAAAGGCTATGGCTACACCTTC. Translated, it gives CASSGQDKGYGYTF.

This chain links TRBV5-4 with TRBJ2-1; D gene unclear. The length of the CDR3 is 15 residues. Germline lookup yields CDR1 SGHNT and CDR2 YYREEE (reference sequence). Trimming left V 0 bases short and J 0 bases short, with 7 bases between. CDR3 loop: CASSLGQSSYNEQFF. CDR3 DNA sequence: TGTGCCAGCAGCTTGGGGCAGAGCTCCTACAATGAGCAGTTCTTC.

This clone showed up just once. The genes are TRBV19 and TRBJ1-6, with 8 bases fitting TRBD1. The V segment lost 5 bases and the J segment 3 bases; nucleotides outside the gene matches: 6. The germline V gene encodes CDR1 LNHDA and CDR2 SQIVND (reference sequence). This CDR3 comprises 16 residues. CDR3 region: CASSLHRGDYNSPLHF. The CDR3 bases are TGTGCCAGTAGTCTTCACAGGGGGGACTATAATTCACCCCTCCACTTT.

The CDR3 DNA follows: TGCGCCACAAACCAATACCCGCAAGAGACCCAGTACTTC. Residues: CATNQYPQETQYF. V usage is TRBV10-2 and J usage is TRBJ2-5; D unresolved. The CDR3 sequence is 13 residues long. The germline V gene has CDR1 WSHSY and CDR2 SAAADI. Trimming removed 10 bases from V and 2 bases from J, with 14 bases in between.

The V call is TRBV7-2, the J call TRBJ2-7; 10 bases fit TRBD1. Trimming removed 4 bases from V and 5 bases from J; junction bases left unmatched: 5. The CDR3 spans 14 residues. From germline, CDR1 is SGHTA and CDR2 FQGNSA. The chain's CDR3 is CASSWGDRGHEQYF. The CDR3 DNA reads as TGTGCCAGCAGCTGGGGGGACAGGGGACACGAGCAGTACTTC. Looking up the rest from reference TRBV7-2 and TRBJ2-7 gives the full variable domain: GAGVSQSPSNKVTEKGKDVELRCDPISGHTALYWYRQSLGQGLEFLIYFQGNSAPDKSGLPSDRFSAERTGGSVSTLTIQRTQQEDSAVYLCASSWGDRGHEQYFGPGTRLTVT.

This chain uses TRBV12-3 or TRBV12-4 with TRBJ1-3; D is unclear. Trimming took 6 bases from V and 8 from J, leaving 5 bases between them. This CDR3 has 10 amino acids. The DNA for the CDR3 is TGTGCCAGCAGACGATACACCATATATTTT. Protein product: CASRRYTIYF.

The chain carries TRBV21-1 and TRBJ2-2; the DNA was not compared with TRBD2, the D call given in the table. TRBV21-1 is termed a pseudogene. This CDR3 region has 18 residues. The CDR3 protein is CASSKALGGLPYTGELFF. The CDR3 DNA reads TGTGCCAGCAGCAAAGCGCTCGGGGGACTACCGTACACCGGGGAGCTGTTTTTT.

This clone appeared a single time. The chain employs TRBV2 and TRBJ1-4; D not certain. Trimming shortened V by 6 bases and J by 1 base, and 15 bases separated the two germline ends. Germline assignment: CDR1 SNHLY and CDR2 FYNNEI. The CDR3 sequence is 16 residues long. The CDR3 is CASRMYGVGTNEKLFF. Written as DNA, the CDR3 is TGTGCCAGCAGAATGTACGGGGTAGGAACTAATGAAAAACTGTTTTTT.

The gene calls are TRBV14 and TRBJ1-1; D uncertain. Trimming removed 0 bases at V and 0 bases at J, with 11 bases between. The length of the CDR3 is 16 residues. Germline V gene lookup returns CDR1 SGHDN and CDR2 FVKESK. CDR3 loop: CASSQEGRIMNTEAFF. The CDR3 nucleotides read TGTGCCAGCAGCCAAGAAGGCAGGATCATGAACACTGAAGCTTTCTTT.

The chain links TRBV7-2 to TRBJ2-5, with 12 bases matching TRBD2. V dropped 3 bases and J dropped 5; count of bases not matched to a gene: 7. Germline CDR1 reads SGHTA; CDR2 reads FQGNSA. This CDR3 is 16 amino acids long. The CDR3 sequence: CASSFQTSGGGETQYF. CDR3 DNA sequence: TGTGCCAGCAGCTTTCAGACTAGCGGGGGCGGGGAGACCCAGTACTTC.

This chain links TRBV2 with TRBJ2-7; TRBD1 matches 7 bases. The J segment lost 2 bases and the V segment lost 5 bases, leaving 6 bases of the junction unmatched. From germline, CDR1 is SNHLY and CDR2 FYNNEI. This CDR3 has 14 amino acids. DNA for the CDR3: TGTGCCAGCAGTCGAACAGGGGTACCCTACGAGCAGTACTTC. Its translation is CASSRTGVPYEQYF.

The chain carries TRBV7-2 and TRBJ1-1; D may be TRBD1 (5 bases). The CDR3 is 18 amino acids. CDR1 is SGHTA and CDR2 is FQGNSA in the germline V gene. V gave up 10 bases and J gave up 0 bases, with 27 bases separating them. CDR3 protein: CATSGDGQRRSMNTEAFF. Written as DNA, the CDR3 is TGTGCCACCTCCGGGGACGGCCAGCGTCGCTCGATGAACACTGAAGCTTTCTTT.

The chain has TRBV11-2 and TRBJ2-1; D might be TRBD1 or TRBD2, each matching 5 bases. The CDR3 is 17 amino acids. Trimming cost V 2 bases and J 0 bases, with 14 bases left between them. In germline, CDR1 is SGHAT, CDR2 FQNNGV. DNA for the CDR3: TGTGCCAGCAGCTTATCCTCCTCAGGGAGCTCCTACAATGAGCAGTTCTTC. Protein: CASSLSSSGSSYNEQFF. Combining the CDR3 with reference TRBV11-2 and TRBJ2-1 gives the whole variable domain EAGVAQSPRYKIIEKRQSVAFWCNPISGHATLYWYQQILGQGPKLLIQFQNNGVVDDSQLPKDRFSAERLKGVDSTLKIQPAKLEDSAVYLCASSLSSSGSSYNEQFFGPGTRLTVL.

As concerns this clone: This sample includes further DNA sequences coding for the same CDR3. The chain uses TRBV18 and TRBJ1-5, with D maybe TRBD1 (6 bases). The CDR3 consists of 14 residues. The ends were cut back, 3 bases at V and 4 bases at J, with 10 bases in the middle. The germline CDR1 and CDR2 sequences are KGHSH and LQKENI. In nucleotides, the CDR3 is TGTGCCAGCTCACCTGGACAGCCTAATCAGCCCCAGCATTTT. Translation gives CASSPGQPNQPQHF.

This chain connects TRBV5-4 to TRBJ2-7; D possibly corresponds to TRBD1 (6 bases). V was pared by 4 bases and J by 2 bases, with 16 bases between. The CDR3 extends over 15 amino acids. CDR1 and CDR2 from the germline V gene are SGHNT and YYREEE (reference sequence). The chain's CDR3 is CASSPGSRGTYEQYF. CDR3 in DNA: TGTGCCAGCAGCCCGGGTAGTAGGGGGACCTACGAGCAGTACTTC.

This sequence joins TRBV5-1 and TRBJ1-1; 8 bases line up with TRBD1. J lost 4 bases, V lost 4 bases, and 6 bases had no gene match. The length of the CDR3 is 14 residues. Germline CDR1 is SGHRS and CDR2 is YFSETQ. CDR3 residues: CASSPAGGPTEAFF. The CDR3 nucleotides read TGCGCCAGCAGCCCAGCAGGGGGCCCCACTGAAGCTTTCTTT.

This chain connects TRBV28 to TRBJ1-2; 10 bases agree with TRBD1. Germline CDR1 MDHEN, CDR2 SYDVKM. The CDR3 covers 18 residues. V shed 8 bases, J shed 3 bases, and the junction held 18 bases outside the gene matches. The chain's CDR3 is CASWSGTGDVWKYYGYTF. The CDR3 region has the DNA TGTGCCAGCTGGTCCGGGACAGGGGATGTGTGGAAATACTATGGCTACACCTTC.

The CDR3 spells CASSKGAVPVGTEAFF. DNA of the CDR3: TGTGCCAGCAGCAAAGGGGCGGTGCCCGTCGGCACTGAAGCTTTCTTT. This rearrangement joins TRBV21-1 to TRBJ1-1. TRBV21-1 is a recognized pseudogene. The length of the CDR3 is 16 residues.

The CDR3 protein is CATSDSGTRLNTGELFF. Here the CDR3 DNA reads TGTGCCACCAGTGATTCGGGGACTAGGCTGAACACCGGGGAGCTGTTTTTT. The chain is built from TRBV24-1 and TRBJ2-2, with 8 nucleotides matching TRBD2. Germline V CDR1 and CDR2: KGHDR, SFDVKD. V dropped 2 bases and J dropped 1; count of bases not matched to a gene: 5. The CDR3 extends over 17 amino acids.

This chain uses TRBV11-3 with TRBJ2-1, with D unclear. This CDR3 spans 12 amino acids. Germline V gene data show CDR1 as SGHNT and CDR2 as YENEEA. V dropped 4 bases and J dropped 6 bases, with 7 bases sitting between them. CDR3 nucleotides: TGTGCCAGCAGCTCCGTCGGCAATGAGCAGTTCTTC. Translated: CASSSVGNEQFF.

The genes are TRBV27 and TRBJ2-7; 8 bases fit TRBD2. The germline V gene encodes CDR1 MNHEY and CDR2 SMNVEV (reference sequence). This CDR3 is 14 amino acids long. J gave up 2 bases and V 6 bases, and 6 bases lay outside the gene matches. CDR3 DNA sequence: TGTGCCAGCAGAGCTTCGGGACTAGCCTACGAGCAGTACTTC. It yields the protein CASRASGLAYEQYF.

This chain links TRBV27 with TRBJ2-2, with D perhaps TRBD1 (5 bases). V was pared by 3 bases and J by 7 bases, with 18 bases between. This CDR3 comprises 16 residues. Looked up from germline, CDR1 is MNHEY and CDR2 is SMNVEV (reference sequence). The CDR3 protein is CASSLWTTTYSGELFF. The CDR3 region has the DNA TGTGCCAGCAGTTTGTGGACAACCACCTATAGCGGGGAGCTGTTTTTT.

The chain uses TRBV6-6 and TRBJ1-2; a possible D gene is TRBD1 (6 bases). This CDR3 spans 15 amino acids. Per germline, CDR1 MNHNY and CDR2 SVGAGI (reference sequence). Trimming stripped 5 bases from V and 4 bases from J, with 17 bases between. CDR3 coding DNA: TGTGCCAGCAGTAGTCCTGGACAGTACTTCTATGGCTACACCTTC. Amino acids: CASSSPGQYFYGYTF.

CDR3 residues: CASSLEDRGLDGYTF. The DNA of the CDR3 is TGTGCCAGCAGTCTCGAAGACAGGGGGCTCGATGGCTACACCTTC. The rearrangement joins TRBV27 to TRBJ1-2; 10 nucleotides line up with TRBD1. This CDR3 is built from 15 residues. Unmatched junction bases numbered 9, after V lost 5 bases and J lost 6 bases. Germline-derived CDR1 and CDR2 are MNHEY and SMNVEV (reference sequence).

This sequence joins TRBV30 and TRBJ2-1; 10 bases line up with TRBD1. The CDR3 spans 16 residues. The V segment lost 0 bases and the J segment 2 bases; nucleotides outside the gene matches: 4. From germline, CDR1 is GTSNPN and CDR2 SVGIG (reference sequence). The CDR3 region is CAWSVRGTGAYNEQFF. CDR3 in DNA: TGTGCCTGGAGTGTACGAGGGACAGGGGCCTACAATGAGCAGTTCTTC.

This sequence joins TRBV3-1 (or the pseudogene TRBV3-2) and TRBJ1-5; D remains ambiguous. CDR1 and CDR2 (germline): LGHDT, YNNKEL (reference sequence). V lost 5 bases and J 0 bases, leaving 8 bases between the germline ends. CDR3 length equals 14 residues. This chain's CDR3 is CASSYSNSNQPQHF. The DNA of the CDR3 is TGTGCCAGCAGCTACAGTAATAGCAATCAGCCCCAGCATTTT.

The V gene is TRBV19, the J gene TRBJ2-7; 7 nucleotides line up with TRBD1. The CDR3 covers 12 residues. Germline CDR1 is LNHDA and CDR2 is SQIVND (reference sequence). V lost 5 bases to trimming and J lost 5 bases; unmatched junction nucleotides: 3. The CDR3 loop is CASSYRGNEQYF. As DNA, the CDR3 is TGTGCCAGTAGTTACAGGGGAAACGAGCAGTACTTC.

The J gene is TRBJ2-1, the V gene TRBV11-1; no definite D call. Between the trimmed V and J ends, which lost 4 bases and 4 bases, there was a span of 14 bases. The germline V gene encodes CDR1 SGHAT and CDR2 FQDESV (reference sequence). The CDR3 has 15 amino acids. CDR3 protein: CASSSKLTIYNEQFF. CDR3 DNA sequence: TGTGCCAGCAGCTCCAAACTAACGATATACAATGAGCAGTTCTTC.